Below, one TCR beta chain is given with its context. This sample was included in a study of Tregs in tolerant kidney transplant recipients. Clones were sequenced by immunoSEQ multiplex PCR, and TCRdb holds only the in-frame ones, with some missing. The sample consists of some 250,000 clones, about four fifths of them appearing once. The CDR3 sequence is 16 residues long. From germline, CDR1 is GTSNPN and CDR2 SVGIG (reference sequence). The V gene end was trimmed by 5 bases and the J gene end by 4 bases; junction bases not matched to a gene: 6. This sequence was found in a human donor in good health. This rearrangement joins TRBV30 to TRBJ2-3; 16 bases fit TRBD2. Sequencing used CD4+ T cells from blood. The CDR3 here is CAWEGLAGGLADTQYF. DNA for the CDR3: TGTGCCTGGGAGGGACTAGCGGGGGGGCTCGCAGATACGCAGTATTTT.